The clone carrying this T cell receptor (beta chain) appeared many times. The antigen is unknown. CDR3 length equals 14 residues. Germline V CDR1 and CDR2: SGHTA, FQGNSA. Trimming removed 1 base from V and 9 bases from J, with 12 bases in between. This sample was included in a study of neurological immune-mediated disorders. The study, taken as a whole, reports: None of the CDR3 amino acid sequences in expanded clones turned up in more than one subject, which points to private repertoires in all groups.

Unsorted libraries were generated from 2 million PBMCs held at -80 degrees C. cDNA synthesis was performed by 5'RACE with 10-nucleotide random UMIs. MiXCR, applied by TCRdb to the 5' RACE reads, yields one record per CDR3 protein. The sample has 23,000 or so distinct CDR3 sequences; 13% are singletons. This TCR was recovered from a woman aged 55-70 years with HTLV-1-associated myelopathy (HAM/TSP). The chain couples TRBV7-2 to TRBJ2-2; no clear D gene. Input material: PBMCs. This CDR3 is CASSLGPTLRELFF. The CDR3 DNA sequence: TGTGCCAGCAGCTTAGGTCCCACCCTGAGGGAGCTGTTTTTT.